This TCR beta chain comes out of a study of tumour-infiltrating T cells in Burkitt lymphoma. Clones were read by immunoSEQ multiplex PCR, and TCRdb kept only the in-frame ones, dropping some. The sample consists of a few thousand clones, 14% to 15% of them appearing once. The V gene end was trimmed by 5 bases and the J gene end by 7 bases; junction bases not matched to a gene: 8. The CDR3 has 15 residues. Germline lookup yields CDR1 SEHNR and CDR2 FQNEAQ (reference sequence). What was sequenced was tumor tissue. The chain recombines TRBV7-9 with TRBJ1-6; 7 bases agree with TRBD1. The clonotype originates from a human donor with Burkitt lymphoma. The CDR3 DNA is TGTGCCAGCAGCGGATTAGGGGGCGGGAATTCACCCCTCCACTTT. Translation: CASSGLGGGNSPLHF. The whole variable domain, remainder taken from reference TRBV7-9 and TRBJ1-6, is DTGVSQNPRHKITKRGQNVTFRCDPISEHNRLYWYRQTLGQGPEFLTYFQNEAQLEKSRLLSDRFSAERPKGSFSTLEIQRTEQGDSAMYLCASSGLGGGNSPLHFGNGTRLTVT.